These 6 T cell receptor beta chains were sequenced from one sample in a study of cytomegalovirus exposure and HLA in healthy donors. In the PCR, 60 Vbeta and 13 Jbeta primers were used. Some clones are missing from TCRdb's copy, which holds only in-frame ones; the method was immunoSEQ multiplex PCR. The sample shows some 150,000 clones, 76% of them seen only once. Sequencing used PBMCs. The receptor source for this set is a female donor in good health and CMV-seropositive.

This chain connects TRBV14 to TRBJ2-7; the match to TRBD2 covers 9 bases. The J segment lost 3 bases and the V segment lost 4 bases, leaving 4 bases of the junction unmatched. The germline V gene encodes CDR1 SGHDN and CDR2 FVKESK. The CDR3 runs to 14 residues. The chain's CDR3 is CASSLSGRLYEQYF. The DNA for the CDR3 is TGTGCCAGCAGCCTTAGCGGGAGACTCTACGAGCAGTACTTC. Full variable domain (outside the CDR3, taken from reference TRBV14 and TRBJ2-7): EAGVTQFPSHSVIEKGQTVTLRCDPISGHDNLYWYRRVMGKEIKFLLHFVKESKQDESGMPNNRFLAERTGGTYSTLKVQPAELEDSGVYFCASSLSGRLYEQYFGPGTRLTVT.

The genes are TRBV29-1 and TRBJ2-3; tentatively, D is TRBD1 (6 bases). The V end was cut by 1 base, the J end by 3 bases, with 11 bases between. The germline V gene encodes CDR1 SQVTM and CDR2 ANQGSEA. The CDR3 runs to 14 residues. The CDR3 sequence: CSVEVGQRTDTQYF. CDR3 coding DNA: TGCAGCGTTGAAGTCGGACAGAGAACAGATACGCAGTATTTT.

V is TRBV6-5 and J is TRBJ1-5; 8 nucleotides match TRBD1. The CDR3 length is 13 residues. The junction had 6 bases not matched to a gene; V was cut back by 5 bases and J by 9 bases. The germline V gene encodes CDR1 MNHEY and CDR2 SVGAGI. CDR3 DNA: TGTGCCAGCAGTCAGGACAGGGCAAGGCCCCAGCATTTT. It yields the protein CASSQDRARPQHF.

A note on this clone: The junction departs from the called germline gene at one end, perhaps through a read error. The chain combines TRBV27 with TRBJ2-2, with 10 bases lining up with TRBD2. The CDR3 runs to 20 residues. Germline V lookup: CDR1 MNHEY, CDR2 SMNVEV (reference sequence). The chain's CDR3 is CASSLSPPGLAGAKTGELFF. The DNA for the CDR3 is TGTGCCAGCAGTTTATCCCCCCCGGGGCTAGCGGGAGCGAAAACCGGGGAGCTGTTTTTT.

The chain uses TRBV6-1 and TRBJ1-4; D not resolved. The CDR3 contains 15 residues. Germline V gives CDR1 MNHNS, CDR2 SASEGT. The V and J ends lost 4 bases and 3 bases respectively, with 12 bases between them. CDR3 region: CASSVSYSPNEKLFF. CDR3 nucleotide sequence: TGTGCCAGCAGTGTATCTTACAGTCCTAATGAAAAACTGTTTTTT.

The gene calls are TRBV2 and TRBJ2-7; the match to TRBD1 covers 7 bases. This CDR3 spans 15 amino acids. Germline V gene data show CDR1 as SNHLY and CDR2 as FYNNEI. J lost 4 bases, V lost 6 bases, and 12 bases had no gene match. CDR3 sequence (DNA): TGTGCCAGCAGACCGAGACAGGGCCCGACTTACGAGCAGTACTTC. Translated: CASRPRQGPTYEQYF.